One sample yielded the 8 T cell receptor beta chains listed below, sequenced in a study of T cells expressing NK-cell markers. TCRdb re-called the 5' RACE reads; one entry per CDR3 protein, DNA not given. The sample totals some 150,000 distinct CDR3 sequences; its top ten clones hold roughly an eighth. The sequencing sample was made of blood T cells: a sorted CD56 or NKG2C T cell subset, CD4+ or CD8+ T cells, or bulk PBMC T cells (not recorded which). Every receptor here comes from a man between 18 and 35 years old in good health.

The chain carries TRBV6-1 and TRBJ2-3; TCRdb selects TRBD2, and the lack of DNA leaves this call unchecked. The CDR3 is 18 residues long. The germline V gene has CDR1 MNHNS and CDR2 SASEGT. The CDR3 sequence: CASRRASGSYTDPDTQYF.

V gene TRBV7-6 combines with J gene TRBJ2-3; TCRdb names TRBD2, which stays unverified in the absence of DNA. In germline, CDR1 is SGHVS, CDR2 FNYEAQ. There are 15 residues in the CDR3. The CDR3 region is CASSFSRAGTDTQYF.

CDR3 region: CASRWASGLYNEQFF. The chain carries TRBV19 and TRBJ2-1; TCRdb gives TRBD2 as the D gene, but with no DNA this cannot be confirmed. The CDR3 extends over 15 amino acids. Germline V CDR1 and CDR2: LNHDA, SQIVND (reference sequence).

The rearrangement links TRBV15 to TRBJ2-1. The CDR3 loop spans 15 amino acids. Germline V gives CDR1 LNHNV, CDR2 YYDKDF (reference sequence). This chain's CDR3 is CATSRDDFTTNEQFF.

The chain carries TRBV28 and TRBJ2-2; TCRdb's D gene call, TRBD1, goes unchecked for lack of DNA. The V gene's germline CDR1 is MDHEN and CDR2 SYDVKM. The CDR3 is 15 residues long. CDR3: CASSTGGPYTGELFF.

The chain employs TRBV10-3 and TRBJ1-1; checking the TCRdb D call of TRBD1 is not possible without DNA. Germline-derived CDR1 and CDR2 are ENHRY and SYGVKD. The CDR3 contains 16 residues. CDR3: CAISHLGGPPGPEAFF.

The chain uses TRBV19 and TRBJ1-2; with no DNA, the TCRdb D assignment of TRBD1 cannot be verified. The germline CDR1 and CDR2 sequences are LNHDA and SQIVND (reference sequence). The CDR3 loop spans 15 amino acids. The CDR3 is CATHGWTGEVYGYTF.

The chain has TRBV5-4 and TRBJ2-1; TCRdb lists TRBD1, though no DNA is available to test this call. This CDR3 spans 14 amino acids. The germline CDR1 and CDR2 sequences are SGHNT and YYREEE (reference sequence). The CDR3 protein is CASSLQGSGNEQFF.